This record concerns one TCR beta chain sequence. The antigen remains undetermined. Every isolated RNA sample was fully reverse transcribed, so sequencing captured expressed TCRB transcripts. TCRdb's table, derived via immunoSEQ multiplex PCR, lists solely in-frame clones and lacks some. The table records about 930,000 clones, roughly 15% of them present only once. Populations isolated by sorting all had purity greater than 95%. This sample was taken from a study of beta chain features in type 1 diabetes. Study-level information: All of the samples together had 95 million to 140 million sorted cells examined.

In germline, CDR1 is ENHRY, CDR2 SYGVKD. The CDR3 runs 13 residues. Trimming took 7 bases from V and 1 from J, leaving 9 bases between them. Whole-study findings and limits: Significant though moderate, a shortening of TCRB CDR3s appeared in all four CD4+ subsets of Type 1 diabetes patients. Researchers reported that naive, central memory and Treg TCRB repertoires appeared more similar in patients than in healthy donors.

This TCR was sampled from a woman younger than 35 in good health. Sequenced input: naive CD4+ T cells from blood. The chain carries TRBV10-3 and TRBJ2-3, with D possibly matching TRBD2 (5 bases). The CDR3 nucleotides read TGTGCCATCAACGCGGGCGGCACAGATACGCAGTATTTT. Translated, it gives CAINAGGTDTQYF.